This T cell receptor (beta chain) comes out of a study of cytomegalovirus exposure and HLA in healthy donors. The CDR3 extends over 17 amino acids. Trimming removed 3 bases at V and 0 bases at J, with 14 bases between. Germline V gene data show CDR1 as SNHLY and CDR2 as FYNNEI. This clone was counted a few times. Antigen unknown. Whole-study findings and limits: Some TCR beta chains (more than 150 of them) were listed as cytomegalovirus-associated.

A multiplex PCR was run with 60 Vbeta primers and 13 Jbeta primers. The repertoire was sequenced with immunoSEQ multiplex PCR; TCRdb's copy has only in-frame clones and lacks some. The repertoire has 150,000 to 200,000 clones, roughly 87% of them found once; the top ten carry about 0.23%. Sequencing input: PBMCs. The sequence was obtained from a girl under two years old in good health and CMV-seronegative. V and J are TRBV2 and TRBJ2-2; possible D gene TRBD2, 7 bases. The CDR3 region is CASSELAGAPNTGELFF. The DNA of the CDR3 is TGTGCCAGCAGTGAGTTGGCGGGGGCCCCGAACACCGGGGAGCTGTTTTTT.